This TCR beta chain came from a study of T cells in tuberculosis. V lost 2 bases, J lost 4 bases, and 15 bases lay in between. Per germline, CDR1 SGHAT and CDR2 FQNNGV. CDR3 length equals 16 residues. Whole-study results and caveats: The TCR-beta difference was not significant; alpha differences partly reflected length.

TCRdb's copy holds only in-frame clones and misses some; the assay was immunoSEQ multiplex PCR. The sample consists of tens of thousands of clones, approximately 90% of them appearing once. The time point here: new active TB diagnosis, blood taken before or within 7 days of starting treatment. As concerns this clone: Its antigen is undetermined.

The specimen comprised PBMCs, sampled at tuberculosis diagnosis. This clonotype originated in an adult with tuberculosis. V and J are TRBV11-2 and TRBJ1-5; tentatively, D is TRBD1 (6 bases). CDR3 sequence (DNA): TGTGCCAGCAGCTTAAGTCCGACAGGCCTGAATCAGCCCCAGCATTTT. It codes for CASSLSPTGLNQPQHF.